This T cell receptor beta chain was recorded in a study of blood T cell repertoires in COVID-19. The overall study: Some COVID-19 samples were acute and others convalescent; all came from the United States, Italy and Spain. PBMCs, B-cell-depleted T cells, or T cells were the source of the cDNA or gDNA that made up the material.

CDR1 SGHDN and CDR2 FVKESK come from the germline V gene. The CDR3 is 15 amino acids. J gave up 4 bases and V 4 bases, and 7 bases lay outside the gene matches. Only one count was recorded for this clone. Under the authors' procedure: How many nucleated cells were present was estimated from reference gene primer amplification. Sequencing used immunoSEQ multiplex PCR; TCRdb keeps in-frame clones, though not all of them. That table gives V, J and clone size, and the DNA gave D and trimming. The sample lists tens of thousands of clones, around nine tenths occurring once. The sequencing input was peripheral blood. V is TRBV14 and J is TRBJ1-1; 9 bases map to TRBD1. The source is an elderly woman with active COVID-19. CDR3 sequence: CASSRQMTGGTEAFF. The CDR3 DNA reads TGTGCCAGCAGCCGACAAATGACAGGGGGCACTGAAGCTTTCTTT.